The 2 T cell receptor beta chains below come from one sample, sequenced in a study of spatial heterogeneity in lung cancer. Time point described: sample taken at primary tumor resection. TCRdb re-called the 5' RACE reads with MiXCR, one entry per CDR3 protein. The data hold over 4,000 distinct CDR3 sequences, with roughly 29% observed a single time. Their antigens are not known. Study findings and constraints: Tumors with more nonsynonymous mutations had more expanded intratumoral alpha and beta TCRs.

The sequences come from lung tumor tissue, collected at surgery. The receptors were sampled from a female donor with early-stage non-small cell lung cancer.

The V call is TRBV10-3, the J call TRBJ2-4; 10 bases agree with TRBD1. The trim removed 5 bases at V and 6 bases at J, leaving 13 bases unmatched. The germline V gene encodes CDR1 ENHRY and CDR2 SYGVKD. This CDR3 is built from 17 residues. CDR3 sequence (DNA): TGTGCCATCAGTTCGACAGGGGGCTTCAACTCAGGAAACATTCAGTACTTC. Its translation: CAISSTGGFNSGNIQYF.

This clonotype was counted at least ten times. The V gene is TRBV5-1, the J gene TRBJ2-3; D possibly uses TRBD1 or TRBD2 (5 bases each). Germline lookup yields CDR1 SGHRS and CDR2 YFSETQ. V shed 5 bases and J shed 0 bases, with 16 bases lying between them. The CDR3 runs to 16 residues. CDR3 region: CASRPGTSKSTDTQYF. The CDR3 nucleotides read TGCGCCAGCAGACCTGGGACCAGCAAAAGCACAGATACGCAGTATTTT.